The entry below describes one T cell receptor (beta chain). Its antigen is still unknown. For the second PCR, which ran for about 7 to 11 cycles, a sample-barcoded 5' primer and a J-beta primer mix were used. At least 2.5 million CDR3-containing paired-end reads were obtained per sample. TCRdb fed the 5' RACE reads into MiXCR, producing one record per CDR3 protein. This repertoire shows about 1.1 million distinct CDR3 sequences, roughly two fifths found once; its top ten account for roughly 13%. These data are taken from a study of blood T cells in healthy people across ages. The CDR3 is made up of 15 amino acids. Trimming removed 4 bases from V and 2 bases from J, with 11 bases in between. Germline CDR1 is SNHLY and CDR2 is FYNNEI. Findings of the study overall: Comparison with aged donors showed that long-lived donors had more naive CD4+ cells and higher diversity. The recorded TCR beta diversity per million T cells decreased in a roughly linear manner with age.

Every donor gave ten milliliters of peripheral blood. Sequencing was performed on blood. The clonotype originates from a man aged 18 to 30 in good health. The chain links TRBV2 to TRBJ1-4, with D unresolved. For the CDR3, the DNA is TGTGCCAGCAGTGGGTCCCTCTCCACTAATGAAAAACTGTTTTTT. This sequence encodes CASSGSLSTNEKLFF.